This TCR beta chain was sequenced in a study of regulatory T cells in long-lasting Graves disease. Findings of the study overall: TCR diversity was lower in persistent Graves' patients (versus newly diagnosed ones). When disease was persistent, TRBV28, TRBJ1-2 and TRBJ2-5 were the favored segments.

V lost 4 bases and J lost 0; bases outside the gene matches: 13. Germline CDR1 SEHNR, CDR2 FQNEAQ (reference sequence). This CDR3 region has 19 residues. Combining iRepertoire HTBI primers with Arm-PCR of CDR3 regions, the authors built TCR beta libraries. TCRdb redid the calling of the multiplex PCR reads with MiXCR, one entry per CDR3 protein. Among over 350,000 distinct CDR3 sequences, roughly 15% were seen once, and the ten largest hold under 9%. This clonotype appeared many times. Its target is not known. Time point in this sample: newly diagnosed GD, antithyroid drugs for less than 3 months. Generation of the TCR library employed RNA extracted from PBMCs. These sequences were also reported in another study, on T cells in Graves' hyperthyroidism and ophthalmopathy. That work adds: Newly diagnosed hyperthyroidism patients aged 18 to 65 years had disease lasting under 2 months. Peripheral blood also featured most of the thyroid clonotypes expanded above 0.001.

Here the sequenced sample was peripheral blood mononuclear cells (PBMCs), taken at new diagnosis, from a patient treated with antithyroid drugs. This rearrangement joins TRBV7-9 to TRBJ2-4; 9 nucleotides agree with TRBD1. The sequence was collected from a woman between 35 and 50 years old with Graves disease. The CDR3 reads CASSSTGTGRFVAKNIQYF. In nucleotides, the CDR3 is TGTGCCAGCAGCTCGACCGGGACAGGGAGATTTGTAGCCAAAAACATTCAGTACTTC.